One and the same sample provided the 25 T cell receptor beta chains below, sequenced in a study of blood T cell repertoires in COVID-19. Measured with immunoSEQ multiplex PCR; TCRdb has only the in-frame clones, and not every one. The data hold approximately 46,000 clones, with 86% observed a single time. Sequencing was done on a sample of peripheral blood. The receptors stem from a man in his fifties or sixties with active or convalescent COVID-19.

The CDR3 protein is CASRLLAGGPGELFF. Here the CDR3 DNA reads TGTGCCAGCAGGCTACTAGCGGGGGGGCCCGGGGAGCTGTTTTTT. This chain uses TRBV2 with TRBJ2-2; TRBD2 matches 13 bases. V lost 6 bases to trimming and J lost 6 bases; unmatched junction nucleotides: 4. The CDR3 loop spans 15 amino acids. Germline CDR1 reads SNHLY; CDR2 reads FYNNEI.

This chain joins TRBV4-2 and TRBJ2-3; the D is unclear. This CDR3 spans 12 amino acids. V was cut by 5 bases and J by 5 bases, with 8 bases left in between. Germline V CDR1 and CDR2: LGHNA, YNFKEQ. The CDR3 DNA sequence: TGTGCCAGCAGCATGGCTGGAGATACGCAGTATTTT. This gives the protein CASSMAGDTQYF.

CDR3 DNA: TGTGCCAGCAGCTCCTGGGGGGGGTCAGATACGCAGTATTTT. Its protein product is CASSSWGGSDTQYF. The chain joins TRBV9 to TRBJ2-3, with 7 bases fitting TRBD2. The CDR3 contains 14 residues. The J segment lost 4 bases and the V segment lost 4 bases, leaving 6 bases of the junction unmatched. Germline loops: CDR1 SGDLS, CDR2 YYNGEE.

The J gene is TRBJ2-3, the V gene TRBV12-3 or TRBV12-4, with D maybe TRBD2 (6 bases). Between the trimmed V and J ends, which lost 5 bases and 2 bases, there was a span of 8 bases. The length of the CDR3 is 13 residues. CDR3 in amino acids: CASSRDSTDTQYF. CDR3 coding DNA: TGTGCCAGCAGTCGGGACTCCACAGATACGCAGTATTTT.

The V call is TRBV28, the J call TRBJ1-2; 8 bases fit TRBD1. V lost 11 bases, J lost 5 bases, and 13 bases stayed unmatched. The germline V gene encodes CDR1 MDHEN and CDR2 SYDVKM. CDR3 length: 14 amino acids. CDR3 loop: CAGGETGDLYGYTF. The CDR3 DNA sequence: TGTGCCGGAGGGGAGACAGGGGATTTATATGGCTACACCTTC.

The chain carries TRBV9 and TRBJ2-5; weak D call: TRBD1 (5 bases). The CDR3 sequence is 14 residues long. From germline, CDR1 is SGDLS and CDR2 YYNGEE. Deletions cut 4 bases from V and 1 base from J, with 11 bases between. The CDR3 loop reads CASSPDSRQETQYF. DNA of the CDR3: TGTGCCAGCAGCCCTGACAGTCGCCAAGAGACCCAGTACTTC. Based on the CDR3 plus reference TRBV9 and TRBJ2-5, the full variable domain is DSGVTQTPKHLITATGQRVTLRCSPRSGDLSVYWYQQSLDQGLQFLIQYYNGEERAKGNILERFSAQQFPDLHSELNLSSLELGDSALYFCASSPDSRQETQYFGPGTRLLVL.

CDR3 coding DNA: TGTGCCAGCAGCTGGACAGGGCTGAGAGCTTTCTTT. It yields the protein CASSWTGLRAFF. The rearrangement links TRBV28 to TRBJ1-1, with 8 positions matching TRBD1. Germline V lookup: CDR1 MDHEN, CDR2 SYDVKM. The V and J ends lost 6 bases and 10 bases, in that order; junction bases with no gene match: 7. The CDR3 totals 12 residues.

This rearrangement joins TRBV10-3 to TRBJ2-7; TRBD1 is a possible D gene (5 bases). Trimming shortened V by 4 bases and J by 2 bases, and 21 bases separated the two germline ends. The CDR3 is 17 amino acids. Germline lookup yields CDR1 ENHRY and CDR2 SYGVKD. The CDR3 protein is CAISVISPRTLTYEQYF. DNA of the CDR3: TGTGCCATCAGTGTTATCTCCCCTAGGACACTCACCTACGAGCAGTACTTC.

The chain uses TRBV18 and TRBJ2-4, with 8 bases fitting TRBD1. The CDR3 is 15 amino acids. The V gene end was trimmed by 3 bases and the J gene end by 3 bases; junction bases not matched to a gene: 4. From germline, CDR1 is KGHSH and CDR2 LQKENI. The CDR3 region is CASSPGQGGKNIQYF. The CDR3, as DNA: TGTGCCAGCTCACCTGGACAGGGAGGCAAAAACATTCAGTACTTC.

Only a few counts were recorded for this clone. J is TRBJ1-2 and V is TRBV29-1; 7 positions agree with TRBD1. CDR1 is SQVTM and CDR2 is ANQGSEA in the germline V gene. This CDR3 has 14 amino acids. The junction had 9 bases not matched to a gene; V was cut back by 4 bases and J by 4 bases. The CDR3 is CSVGRLTGVYGYTF. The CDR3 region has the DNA TGCAGCGTTGGTCGATTAACAGGGGTCTATGGCTACACCTTC. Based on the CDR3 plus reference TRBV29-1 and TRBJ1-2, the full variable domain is SAVISQKPSRDICQRGTSLTIQCQVDSQVTMMFWYRQQPGQSLTLIATANQGSEATYESGFVIDKFPISRPNLTFSTLTVSNMSPEDSSIYLCSVGRLTGVYGYTFGSGTRLTVV.

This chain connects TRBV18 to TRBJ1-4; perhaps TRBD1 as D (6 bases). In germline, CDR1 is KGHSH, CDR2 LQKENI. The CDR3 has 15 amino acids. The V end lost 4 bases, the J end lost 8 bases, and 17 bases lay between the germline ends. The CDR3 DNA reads TGTGCCAGCTCACTCCTATCAGGGGTGAGCGAAAAACTGTTTTTT. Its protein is CASSLLSGVSEKLFF.

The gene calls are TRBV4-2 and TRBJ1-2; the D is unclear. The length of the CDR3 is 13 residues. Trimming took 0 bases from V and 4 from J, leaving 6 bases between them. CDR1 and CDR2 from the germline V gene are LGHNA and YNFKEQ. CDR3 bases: TGTGCCAGCAGCCAAGATGCGGGCTATGGCTACACCTTC. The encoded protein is CASSQDAGYGYTF.

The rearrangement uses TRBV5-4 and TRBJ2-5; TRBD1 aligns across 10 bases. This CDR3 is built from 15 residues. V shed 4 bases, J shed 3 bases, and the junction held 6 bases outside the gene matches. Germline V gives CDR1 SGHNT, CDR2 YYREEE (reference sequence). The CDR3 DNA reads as TGTGCCAGCAGCCAAACCGGGACAGGGGAAGAGACCCAGTACTTC. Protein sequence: CASSQTGTGEETQYF.

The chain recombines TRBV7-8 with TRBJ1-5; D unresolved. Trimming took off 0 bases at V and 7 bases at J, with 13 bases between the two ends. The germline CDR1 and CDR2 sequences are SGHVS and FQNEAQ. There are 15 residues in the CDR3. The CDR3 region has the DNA TGTGCCAGCAGCTTAGCGGTGCCAGAACTACAGCCCCAGCATTTT. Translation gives CASSLAVPELQPQHF.

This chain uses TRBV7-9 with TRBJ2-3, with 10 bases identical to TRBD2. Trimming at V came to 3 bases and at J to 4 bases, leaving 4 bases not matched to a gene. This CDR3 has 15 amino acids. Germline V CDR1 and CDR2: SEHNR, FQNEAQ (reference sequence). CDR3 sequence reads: CASSFLAGDPDTQYF. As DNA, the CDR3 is TGTGCCAGCAGCTTCCTAGCGGGGGATCCAGATACGCAGTATTTT.

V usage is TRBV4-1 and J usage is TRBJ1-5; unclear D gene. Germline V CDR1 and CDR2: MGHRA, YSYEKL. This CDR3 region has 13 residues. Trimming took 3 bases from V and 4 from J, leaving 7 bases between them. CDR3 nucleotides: TGCGCCAGCAGCCATCAGTGGAATCAGCCCCAGCATTTT. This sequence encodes CASSHQWNQPQHF.

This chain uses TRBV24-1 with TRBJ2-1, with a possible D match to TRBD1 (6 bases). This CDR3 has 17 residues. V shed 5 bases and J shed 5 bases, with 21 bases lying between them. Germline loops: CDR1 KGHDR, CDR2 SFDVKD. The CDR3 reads CATSAPNRETHHNEQFF. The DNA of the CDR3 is TGTGCCACCAGTGCCCCGAACAGGGAAACACATCACAATGAGCAGTTCTTC.

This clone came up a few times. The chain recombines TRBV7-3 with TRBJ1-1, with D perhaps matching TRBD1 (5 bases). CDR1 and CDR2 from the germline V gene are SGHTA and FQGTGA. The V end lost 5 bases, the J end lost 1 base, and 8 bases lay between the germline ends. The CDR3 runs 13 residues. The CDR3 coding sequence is TGTGCCAGCAGCCTAGGGGAGAACACTGAAGCTTTCTTT. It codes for CASSLGENTEAFF.

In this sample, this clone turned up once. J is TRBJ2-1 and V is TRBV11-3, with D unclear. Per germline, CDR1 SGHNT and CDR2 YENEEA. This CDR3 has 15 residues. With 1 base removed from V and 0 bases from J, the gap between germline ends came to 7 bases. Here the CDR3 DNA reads TGTGCCAGCAGCTTAGTGGCCAGCTCCTACAATGAGCAGTTCTTC. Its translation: CASSLVASSYNEQFF.

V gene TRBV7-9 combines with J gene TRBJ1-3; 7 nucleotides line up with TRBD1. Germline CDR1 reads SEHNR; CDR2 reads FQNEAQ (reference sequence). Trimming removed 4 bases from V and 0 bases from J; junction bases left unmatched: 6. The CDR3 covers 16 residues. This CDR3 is CASSSQSGGSGNTIYF. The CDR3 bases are TGTGCCAGCAGCTCCCAGTCAGGGGGCTCTGGAAACACCATATATTTT.

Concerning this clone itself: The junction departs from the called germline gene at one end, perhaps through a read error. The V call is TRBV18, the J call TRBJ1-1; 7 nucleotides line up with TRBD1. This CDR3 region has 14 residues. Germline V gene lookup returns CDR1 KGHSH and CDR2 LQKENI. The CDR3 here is CASTPGTDNTEAFF. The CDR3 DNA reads TGTGCCAGCACACCCGGGACAGATAACACTGAAGCTTTCTTT.

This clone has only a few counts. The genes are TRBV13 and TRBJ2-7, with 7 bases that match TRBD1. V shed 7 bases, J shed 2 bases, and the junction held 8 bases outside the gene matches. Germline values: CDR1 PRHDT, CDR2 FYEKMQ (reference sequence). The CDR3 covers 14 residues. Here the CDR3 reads CASTLRDRTYEQYF. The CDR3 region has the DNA TGTGCCAGCACCCTCCGGGACAGAACCTACGAGCAGTACTTC.

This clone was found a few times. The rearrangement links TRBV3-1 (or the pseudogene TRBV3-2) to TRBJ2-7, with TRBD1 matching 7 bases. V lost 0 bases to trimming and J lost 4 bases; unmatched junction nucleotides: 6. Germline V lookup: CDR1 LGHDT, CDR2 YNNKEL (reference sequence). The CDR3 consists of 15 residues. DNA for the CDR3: TGTGCCAGCAGCCAAGATTACAGGACAGGTTACGAGCAGTACTTC. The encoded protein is CASSQDYRTGYEQYF.

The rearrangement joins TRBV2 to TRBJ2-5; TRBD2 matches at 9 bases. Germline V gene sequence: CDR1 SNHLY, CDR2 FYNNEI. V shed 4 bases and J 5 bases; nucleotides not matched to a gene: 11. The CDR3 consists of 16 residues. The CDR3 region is CASSAEGGGAMETQYF. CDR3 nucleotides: TGTGCCAGCAGTGCAGAGGGCGGGGGGGCCATGGAGACCCAGTACTTC.

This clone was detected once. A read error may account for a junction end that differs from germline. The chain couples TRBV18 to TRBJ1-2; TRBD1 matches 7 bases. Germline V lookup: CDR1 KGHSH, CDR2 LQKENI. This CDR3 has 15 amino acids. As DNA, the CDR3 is TGTGCCAGCGCACCCCGTCAGGGGGGAGACTATGGCTACACCTTC. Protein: CASAPRQGGDYGYTF.